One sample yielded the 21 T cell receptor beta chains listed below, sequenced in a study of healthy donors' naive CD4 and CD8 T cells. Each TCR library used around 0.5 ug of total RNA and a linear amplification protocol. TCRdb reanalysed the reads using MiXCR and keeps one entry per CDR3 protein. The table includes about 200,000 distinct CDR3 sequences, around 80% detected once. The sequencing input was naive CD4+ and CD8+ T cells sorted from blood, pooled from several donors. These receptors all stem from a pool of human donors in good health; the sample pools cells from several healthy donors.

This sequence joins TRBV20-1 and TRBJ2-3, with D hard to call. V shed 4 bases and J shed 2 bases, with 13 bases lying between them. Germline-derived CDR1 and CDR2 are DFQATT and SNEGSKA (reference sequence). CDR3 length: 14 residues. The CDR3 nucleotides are TGCAGTGCTAAGTACGCCGGCCCCACAGATACGCAGTATTTT. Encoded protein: CSAKYAGPTDTQYF.

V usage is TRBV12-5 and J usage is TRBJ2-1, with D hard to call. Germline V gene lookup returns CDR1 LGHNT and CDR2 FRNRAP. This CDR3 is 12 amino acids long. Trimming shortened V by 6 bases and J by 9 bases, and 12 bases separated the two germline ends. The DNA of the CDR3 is TGTGCTAGTGGCGCAGGTTCTGGTGAGCAGTTCTTC. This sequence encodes CASGAGSGEQFF.

The chain's CDR3 is CASSTLGVSYNEQFF. The CDR3 region has the DNA TGTGCCAGTAGCACTCTGGGGGTATCCTACAATGAGCAGTTCTTC. V gene TRBV19 combines with J gene TRBJ2-1; the D gene could be TRBD1 or TRBD2 (5 bases each). Germline assignment: CDR1 LNHDA and CDR2 SQIVND (reference sequence). The V end lost 6 bases, the J end lost 1 base, and 13 bases lay between the germline ends. This CDR3 spans 15 amino acids.

DNA for the CDR3: TGCAGCGTACCCCGGGGACCCTATAGCAATCAGCCCCAGCATTTT. It translates to CSVPRGPYSNQPQHF. The chain employs TRBV29-1 and TRBJ1-5, with D possibly matching TRBD1 (5 bases). In germline, CDR1 is SQVTM, CDR2 ANQGSEA. V was shortened by 6 bases and J by 0 bases, with 15 bases between the two germline ends. The length of the CDR3 is 15 residues.

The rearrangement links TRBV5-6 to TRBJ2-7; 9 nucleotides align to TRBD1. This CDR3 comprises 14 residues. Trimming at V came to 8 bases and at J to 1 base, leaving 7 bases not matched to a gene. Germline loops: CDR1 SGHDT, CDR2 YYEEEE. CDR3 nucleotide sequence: TGTGCCAGTAGGCGGGACAGGGTATCCTACGAGCAGTACTTC. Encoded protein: CASRRDRVSYEQYF. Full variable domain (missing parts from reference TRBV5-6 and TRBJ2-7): DAGVTQSPTHLIKTRGQQVTLRCSPKSGHDTVSWYQQALGQGPQFIFQYYEEEERQRGNFPDRFSGHQFPNYSSELNVNALLLGDSALYLCASRRDRVSYEQYFGPGTRLTVT.

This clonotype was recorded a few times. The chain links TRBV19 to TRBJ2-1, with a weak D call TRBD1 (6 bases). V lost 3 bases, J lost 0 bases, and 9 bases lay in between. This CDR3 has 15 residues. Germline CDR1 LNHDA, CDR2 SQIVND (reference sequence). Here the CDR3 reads CASSIQGSSYNEQFF. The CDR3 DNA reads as TGTGCCAGTAGTATTCAGGGGAGCTCCTACAATGAGCAGTTCTTC. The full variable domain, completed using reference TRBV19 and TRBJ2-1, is DGGITQSPKYLFRKEGQNVTLSCEQNLNHDAMYWYRQDPGQGLRLIYYSQIVNDFQKGDIAEGYSVSREKKESFPLTVTSAQKNPTAFYLCASSIQGSSYNEQFFGPGTRLTVL.

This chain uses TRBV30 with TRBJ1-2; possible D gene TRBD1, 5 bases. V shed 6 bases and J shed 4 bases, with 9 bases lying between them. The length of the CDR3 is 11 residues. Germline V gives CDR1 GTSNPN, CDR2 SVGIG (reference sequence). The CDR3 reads CACRDGYGYTF. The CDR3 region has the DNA TGTGCCTGTCGGGACGGCTATGGCTACACCTTC.

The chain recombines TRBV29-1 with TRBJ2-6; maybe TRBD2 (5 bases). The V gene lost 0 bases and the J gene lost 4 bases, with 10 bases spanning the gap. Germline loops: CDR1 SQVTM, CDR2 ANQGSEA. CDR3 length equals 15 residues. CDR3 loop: CSVEDRGSGANVLTF. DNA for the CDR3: TGCAGCGTTGAAGATCGGGGTTCCGGGGCCAACGTCCTGACTTTC.

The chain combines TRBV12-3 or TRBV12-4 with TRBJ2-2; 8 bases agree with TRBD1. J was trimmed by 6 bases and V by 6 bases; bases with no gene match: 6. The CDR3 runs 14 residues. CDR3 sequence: CASSPTGGPGELFF. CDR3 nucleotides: TGTGCCAGCAGCCCTACAGGGGGTCCCGGGGAGCTGTTTTTT.

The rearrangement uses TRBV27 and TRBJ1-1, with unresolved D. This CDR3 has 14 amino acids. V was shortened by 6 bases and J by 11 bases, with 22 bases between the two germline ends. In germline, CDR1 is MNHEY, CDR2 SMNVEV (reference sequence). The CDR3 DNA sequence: TGTGCCAGCAGACTAAGGAGGTCGATCCAGCCGGCTTTCTTT. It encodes CASRLRRSIQPAFF.

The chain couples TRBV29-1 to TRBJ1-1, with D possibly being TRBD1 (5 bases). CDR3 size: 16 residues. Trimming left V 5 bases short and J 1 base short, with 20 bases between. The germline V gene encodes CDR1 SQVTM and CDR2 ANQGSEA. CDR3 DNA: TGCAGCGTTATGGGCCCCAGGGCTCCCACGAACACTGAAGCTTTCTTT. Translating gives CSVMGPRAPTNTEAFF.

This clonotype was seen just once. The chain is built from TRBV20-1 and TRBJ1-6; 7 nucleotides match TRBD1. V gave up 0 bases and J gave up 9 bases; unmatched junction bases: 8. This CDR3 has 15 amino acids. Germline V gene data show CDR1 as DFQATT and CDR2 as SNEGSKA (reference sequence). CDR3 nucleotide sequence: TGCAGTGCTAGAGAGTCAGGGGGAAGAGGTTCACCCCTCCACTTT. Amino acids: CSARESGGRGSPLHF.

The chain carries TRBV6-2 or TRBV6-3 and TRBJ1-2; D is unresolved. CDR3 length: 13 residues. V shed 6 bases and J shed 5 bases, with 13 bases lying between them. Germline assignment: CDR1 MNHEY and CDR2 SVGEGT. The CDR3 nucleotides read TGTGCCAGCAGCTCAACACGGGTTTATGGCTACACCTTC. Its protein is CASSSTRVYGYTF.

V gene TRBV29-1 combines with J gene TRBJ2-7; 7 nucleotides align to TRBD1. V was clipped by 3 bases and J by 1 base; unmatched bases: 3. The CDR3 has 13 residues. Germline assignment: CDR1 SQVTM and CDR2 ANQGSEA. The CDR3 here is CSVDVRGSYEQYF. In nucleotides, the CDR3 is TGCAGCGTTGATGTCAGGGGGTCCTACGAGCAGTACTTC.

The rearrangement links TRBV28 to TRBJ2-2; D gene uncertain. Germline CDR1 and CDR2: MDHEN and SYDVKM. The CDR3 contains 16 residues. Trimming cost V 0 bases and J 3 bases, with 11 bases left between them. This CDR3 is CASSLWGSGDTGELFF. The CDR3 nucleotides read TGTGCCAGCAGTTTATGGGGTTCTGGGGACACCGGGGAGCTGTTTTTT.

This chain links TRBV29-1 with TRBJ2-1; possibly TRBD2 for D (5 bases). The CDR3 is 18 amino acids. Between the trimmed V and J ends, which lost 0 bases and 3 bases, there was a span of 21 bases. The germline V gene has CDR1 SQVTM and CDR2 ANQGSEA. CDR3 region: CSVEDDPLGGRLYNEQFF. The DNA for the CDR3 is TGCAGCGTTGAAGATGACCCCCTCGGAGGCCGTCTCTACAATGAGCAGTTCTTC.

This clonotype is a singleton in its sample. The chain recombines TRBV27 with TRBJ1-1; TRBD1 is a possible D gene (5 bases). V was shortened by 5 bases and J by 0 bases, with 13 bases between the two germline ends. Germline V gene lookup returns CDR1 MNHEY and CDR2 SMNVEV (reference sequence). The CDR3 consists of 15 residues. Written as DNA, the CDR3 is TGTGCCAGCAGTCCCCGGACATCTTTGAACACTGAAGCTTTCTTT. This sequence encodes CASSPRTSLNTEAFF.

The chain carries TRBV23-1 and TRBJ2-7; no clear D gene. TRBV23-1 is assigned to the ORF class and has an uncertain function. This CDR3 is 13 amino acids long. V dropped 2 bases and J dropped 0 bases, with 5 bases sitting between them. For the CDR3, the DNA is TGCGCCAGCAGTCAAACTCGCTCCTACGAGCAGTACTTC. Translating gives CASSQTRSYEQYF.

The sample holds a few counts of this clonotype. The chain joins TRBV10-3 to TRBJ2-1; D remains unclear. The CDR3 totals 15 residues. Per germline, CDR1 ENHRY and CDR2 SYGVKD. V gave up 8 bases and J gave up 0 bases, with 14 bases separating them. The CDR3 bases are TGTGCCATCTGGTCCGGCGTAAGCTCCTACAATGAGCAGTTCTTC. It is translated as CAIWSGVSSYNEQFF.

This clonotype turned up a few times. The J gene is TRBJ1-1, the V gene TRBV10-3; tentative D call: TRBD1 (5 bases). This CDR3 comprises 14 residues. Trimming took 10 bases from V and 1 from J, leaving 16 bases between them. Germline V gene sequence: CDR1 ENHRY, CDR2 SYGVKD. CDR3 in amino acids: CATPTGTGNTEAFF. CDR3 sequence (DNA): TGTGCCACTCCGACCGGGACGGGGAACACTGAAGCTTTCTTT.

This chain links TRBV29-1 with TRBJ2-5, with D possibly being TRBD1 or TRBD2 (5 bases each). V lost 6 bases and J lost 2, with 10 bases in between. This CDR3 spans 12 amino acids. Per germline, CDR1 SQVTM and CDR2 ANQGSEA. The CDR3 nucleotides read TGCAGCGTCCCCTGGGGGCAAGAGACCCAGTACTTC. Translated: CSVPWGQETQYF.